This TCR beta chain was obtained from a study of T cell repertoires in cytomegalovirus infection. Overall study context: Public TCR beta signatures provided an indication of both CMV infection and a matching HLA type. Points from the study as a whole: What dominated the ex vivo response were HLA-C-restricted CMV-specific TCR beta clonotypes. Summed frequency of public TCR beta families distinguished CMV carriers with the relevant HLA.

Germline assignment: CDR1 SGHRS and CDR2 YFSETQ. The V end lost 0 bases, the J end lost 4 bases, and 20 bases lay between the germline ends. This CDR3 has 18 amino acids. Via MiXCR, TCRdb re-called the reads, giving one row per CDR3 protein. Among about 490,000 distinct CDR3 sequences listed, 11% were seen once. As to this clonotype: Antigen: not known.

Sequencing used PBMCs. The sequence was obtained from a human donor in good health (CMV status not recorded). Some clones in this sample may be carry-over from other donors' samples. The rearrangement joins TRBV5-1 to TRBJ1-3; possible D gene TRBD1, 5 bases. The CDR3: CASSLDGVSRGAGNTIYF. The CDR3 bases are TGCGCCAGCAGCTTGGACGGTGTTTCGAGGGGCGCAGGAAACACCATATATTTT.